Presented here are 15 T cell receptor beta chains from one specimen sequenced in a study of Ad26.COV2.S vaccination and SARS-CoV-2 variants. Clones were read by immunoSEQ multiplex PCR, and TCRdb kept only the in-frame ones, dropping some. The sample includes roughly 140,000 clones, about nine tenths of them seen just once. The sample here was peripheral blood, taken after recovery from COVID-19. These receptor sequences come from a human donor who had recovered from COVID-19.

The chain joins TRBV5-1 to TRBJ2-2; 16 nucleotides agree with TRBD2. The V and J ends lost 4 bases and 7 bases, in that order; junction bases with no gene match: 10. CDR1 SGHRS and CDR2 YFSETQ come from the germline V gene. The CDR3 is 18 residues long. The CDR3: CASSPGLAGGLRSGELFF. The CDR3 coding sequence is TGCGCCAGCAGCCCGGGACTAGCGGGGGGGCTTCGGAGCGGGGAGCTGTTTTTT.

J is TRBJ1-1 and V is TRBV28; 8 bases are a match to TRBD1. The germline gives CDR1 MDHEN, CDR2 SYDVKM. The CDR3 sequence is 15 residues long. J lost 6 bases, V lost 5 bases, and 11 bases had no gene match. CDR3 in amino acids: CASSGVAGGRAEAFF. The CDR3 coding sequence is TGTGCCAGCAGTGGAGTGGCAGGGGGCCGCGCTGAAGCTTTCTTT.

This sequence joins TRBV18 and TRBJ2-1; 11 positions agree with TRBD2. V gave up 4 bases and J gave up 5 bases; unmatched junction bases: 7. The germline CDR1 and CDR2 sequences are KGHSH and LQKENI. The CDR3 runs to 16 residues. CDR3 region: CASSLSGLADNNEQFF. The CDR3 DNA reads TGTGCCAGCTCACTTTCGGGACTAGCGGATAACAATGAGCAGTTCTTC.

CDR3 residues: CASSRRRGLVNEQYF. The CDR3 bases are TGTGCCAGCAGCCGCCGCCGGGGGCTCGTGAACGAGCAGTACTTC. The rearrangement links TRBV7-9 to TRBJ2-7; D assignment may be TRBD1 or TRBD2 (6 bases each). Per the germline V gene, CDR1 is SEHNR and CDR2 is FQNEAQ (reference sequence). Trimming stripped 5 bases from V and 5 bases from J, with 19 bases between. The CDR3 sequence is 15 residues long.

The chain combines TRBV5-1 with TRBJ2-3; D is uncertain. CDR3 length: 15 amino acids. CDR1 and CDR2 from the germline V gene are SGHRS and YFSETQ. Trimming took 0 bases from V and 0 from J, leaving 8 bases between them. CDR3 sequence reads: CASSLVGSSTDTQYF. The CDR3 DNA sequence: TGCGCCAGCAGCTTGGTGGGCTCTAGCACAGATACGCAGTATTTT.

This clone was counted between two and nine times. V gene TRBV5-5 combines with J gene TRBJ1-6, with D unclear. V was clipped by 0 bases and J by 13 bases, with 11 bases between them. The CDR3 spans 13 residues. Germline loops: CDR1 SGHKS, CDR2 YYEKEE (reference sequence). The CDR3 sequence: CASSLDGMGPLHF. The CDR3 DNA reads TGTGCCAGCAGCTTGGATGGCATGGGGCCCCTCCACTTT. Using reference TRBV5-5 and TRBJ1-6 for the parts outside the CDR3, the full variable domain is DAGVTQSPTHLIKTRGQQVTLRCSPISGHKSVSWYQQVLGQGPQFIFQYYEKEERGRGNFPDRFSARQFPNYSSELNVNALLLGDSALYLCASSLDGMGPLHFGNGTRLTVT.

The J gene is TRBJ1-3, the V gene TRBV25-1, with unresolved D. The germline gives CDR1 MGHDK, CDR2 SYGVNS. The V end lost 7 bases, the J end lost 1 base, and 8 bases lay between the germline ends. This CDR3 has 13 residues. The CDR3 sequence is CASTGRSGNTIYF. In nucleotides, the CDR3 is TGTGCCAGCACCGGCAGATCTGGAAACACCATATATTTT.

This clone was recorded a few times. The rearrangement links TRBV5-1 to TRBJ2-2; possibly TRBD1 for D (6 bases). The CDR3 runs to 15 residues. Germline loops: CDR1 SGHRS, CDR2 YFSETQ. Trimming stripped 3 bases from V and 6 bases from J, with 15 bases between. CDR3 in DNA: TGCGCCAGCAGCTCCGAAGGGTCAGGGGCCGGGGAGCTGTTTTTT. It yields the protein CASSSEGSGAGELFF. The full variable domain, completed using reference TRBV5-1 and TRBJ2-2, is KAGVTQTPRYLIKTRGQQVTLSCSPISGHRSVSWYQQTPGQGLQFLFEYFSETQRNKGNFPGRFSGRQFSNSRSEMNVSTLELGDSALYLCASSSEGSGAGELFFGEGSRLTVL.

The V call is TRBV30, the J call TRBJ1-6; D not certain. The CDR3 consists of 12 residues. The germline V and J ends were trimmed by 0 bases and 10 bases, with 7 bases remaining between them. CDR1 is GTSNPN, CDR2 SVGIG, per germline (reference sequence). The CDR3 DNA reads as TGTGCCTGGAGTGTGGGTGAGTCACCCCTCCACTTT. Its protein is CAWSVGESPLHF.

The chain couples TRBV27 to TRBJ1-2; a possible D gene is TRBD1 (6 bases). Trimming removed 6 bases from V and 7 bases from J, with 15 bases in between. The germline CDR1 and CDR2 sequences are MNHEY and SMNVEV (reference sequence). This CDR3 has 13 amino acids. The CDR3 DNA reads as TGTGCCAGCAGATTCAGGGGTCTCGGTGGCTACACCTTC. Its protein is CASRFRGLGGYTF.

The CDR3 region has the DNA TGTGCCAGCAGGCCAGTTATACAGGGTAACACTGAAGCTTTCTTT. Its protein is CASRPVIQGNTEAFF. This sequence joins TRBV6-5 and TRBJ1-1; maybe TRBD1 (6 bases). V lost 6 bases and J lost 2, with 16 bases in between. Per the germline V gene, CDR1 is MNHEY and CDR2 is SVGAGI. This CDR3 is 15 amino acids long.

This sequence joins TRBV7-9 and TRBJ2-7; possible D gene TRBD2, 5 bases. Germline lookup yields CDR1 SEHNR and CDR2 FQNEAQ (reference sequence). V lost 6 bases and J 7 bases, leaving 16 bases between the germline ends. This CDR3 has 13 amino acids. The CDR3 is CASSGSVTGEQYF. The CDR3 nucleotides read TGTGCCAGCAGTGGGAGCGTGACGGGGGAGCAGTACTTC.

V and J are TRBV15 and TRBJ1-5, with D uncertain. The CDR3 covers 15 residues. CDR1 and CDR2 from the germline V gene are LNHNV and YYDKDF (reference sequence). The V end was cut by 5 bases, the J end by 5 bases, with 16 bases between. In DNA, the CDR3 is TGTGCCACCAGCCCGGGGAGGGTGCTCGATCAGCCCCAGCATTTT. Protein product: CATSPGRVLDQPQHF.

The DNA of the CDR3 is TGTGCCAGCAAGGACTTTCAGGGTACCGGGAACACCATATATTTT. Translation: CASKDFQGTGNTIYF. This chain links TRBV2 with TRBJ1-3, with a tentative D call TRBD1 (5 bases). V was shortened by 7 bases and J by 7 bases, with 20 bases between the two germline ends. The CDR3 loop spans 15 amino acids. Germline V lookup: CDR1 SNHLY, CDR2 FYNNEI.

This sequence joins TRBV6-5 and TRBJ1-1; D not certain. Germline lookup yields CDR1 MNHEY and CDR2 SVGAGI. Trimming pared 9 bases from V and 3 bases from J, leaving 11 bases between. The CDR3 totals 12 residues. CDR3 DNA: TGTGCCAGTAAGGACGGGCACACTGAAGCTTTCTTT. This translates into CASKDGHTEAFF.